This is a list of T cell receptor beta chains from one sample in a study of shared clonotypes between healthy human individuals. Measured with immunoSEQ multiplex PCR; TCRdb has only the in-frame clones, and not every one. The repertoire has more than 2,000,000 clones, over 85% of them found once; the top ten carry 0.11% to 0.15%. The sequenced sample was naive CD4+ T cells sorted from blood. These receptors all come from a man younger than 35 in good health. CDR3s include the opening cysteine and the closing phenylalanine or tryptophan. Fields, in order: D gene, J gene, V gene, clone size, CDR3 DNA, CDR3 protein. A D gene is named only where the DNA matches it firmly. A row's size may be missing; if present it is once, few, many or a size class.

TRBD1	TRBJ2-6	TRBV30	-	TGTGCCTGGAGACAGGGGTCTACCAACGTCCTGACTTTC	CAWRQGSTNVLTF
-	TRBJ2-5	TRBV6-5	-	TGTGCCAGCAGTTCAGGAATAGCAGGGACCCAGTACTTC	CASSSGIAGTQYF
TRBD2	TRBJ2-1	TRBV2	once	TGTGCCAGCAGTGATAGCGGGGGGGCCGTGGGAGAGCAGTTCTTC	CASSDSGGAVGEQFF
-	TRBJ1-4	TRBV13	-	TGTGCCAGCAGCTTCAGTGAGGTTAATGAAAAACTGTTTTTT	CASSFSEVNEKLFF
TRBD2	TRBJ2-5	TRBV7-7	-	TGTGCTAGCAGCTTGCAACGTCTAGCGGGAGGGCCGGAGACCCAGTACTTC	CASSLQRLAGGPETQYF
-	TRBJ2-5	TRBV6-5	-	TGTGCCAGCAGTTACCGGGCGGGTGGGGAGACCCAGTACTTC	CASSYRAGGETQYF
-	TRBJ1-2	TRBV2	-	TGTGCCGGGGGGGTAGAAAACTATGGCTACACCTTC	CAGGVENYGYTF
-	TRBJ1-1	TRBV7-2	-	TGTGCCAGCGCGCTTTTAGGGGAGAACACTGAAGCTTTCTTT	CASALLGENTEAFF
TRBD2	TRBJ2-7	TRBV5-1	-	TGCGCCAGCAGCTCGTTAGCGGGGACTCGCAGCGAGCAGTACTTC	CASSSLAGTRSEQYF
-	TRBJ1-2	TRBV10-2	-	TGCGCCAGCAGTACCCGGGGGGCAGGCGGCTACACCTTC	CASSTRGAGGYTF
-	TRBJ2-3	TRBV2	-	TGTGCCAGCAGTGATCGTGGGGGAACAGATACGCAGTATTTT	CASSDRGGTDTQYF
-	TRBJ1-6	TRBV6-4	-	TGTGCCAGCAGTGACTCTCCGGGGGGTAATTCACCCCTCCACTTT	CASSDSPGGNSPLHF
-	TRBJ2-7	TRBV9	-	TGTGCCAGCAGCGAGGGGCCATACACCTACGAGCAGTACTTC	CASSEGPYTYEQYF
-	TRBJ2-7	TRBV29-1	-	TGCAGCGTTGAAGATAGGCCCTACGAGCAGTACTTC	CSVEDRPYEQYF
-	TRBJ2-1	TRBV7-2	-	TGTGCCAGCAGTGTCTCTTCGAGCTCCTACAATGAGCAGTTCTTC	CASSVSSSSYNEQFF
TRBD1	TRBJ2-7	TRBV6-6	-	TGTGCCAGCAGTTCCCGGGACAGGGGAGCTCTCGAGCAGTACTTC	CASSSRDRGALEQYF
TRBD1	TRBJ1-6	TRBV27	-	TGTGCCAGCAGTCCCAGACAGGGTGGGTCACCCCTCCACTTT	CASSPRQGGSPLHF
TRBD2	TRBJ2-7	TRBV5-6	-	TGTGCCAGCAGCTTGGTTTCGCTAGCGGCAGAGCAGTACTTC	CASSLVSLAAEQYF
-	TRBJ1-5	TRBV5-1	few	TGCGCCAGCAGCCCCCAGCCAGGGATGGGCAATCAGCCCCAGCATTTT	CASSPQPGMGNQPQHF
-	TRBJ1-5	TRBV6-1	few	TGTGCCAGCAGCGGGGAAGGGAATCAGCCCCAGCATTTT	CASSGEGNQPQHF
-	TRBJ2-7	TRBV7-8	once	TGTGCCAGCAGCTTAGAGAGCAAGCCACTCTACGAGCAGTACTTC	CASSLESKPLYEQYF
TRBD2	TRBJ2-2	TRBV10-1	-	TGCGCCAGCAGTGAGACTAGCGGGAGCCGGGAGCTGTTTTTT	CASSETSGSRELFF
TRBD1	TRBJ2-5	TRBV5-4	-	TGCGCCAGCAGCCAGGGACAGGGGGCCTACGAGACCCAGTACTTC	CASSQGQGAYETQYF
TRBD2	TRBJ2-1	TRBV5-1	-	TGCGCCAGTCATAGCGGGGGGGCCTATAACAATGAGCAGTTCTTC	CASHSGGAYNNEQFF
-	TRBJ1-5	TRBV6-1	-	TGTGCCAGCGGAGCAGGGAGCCGGAAAAATCAGCCCCAGCATTTT	CASGAGSRKNQPQHF
-	TRBJ1-5	TRBV11-3	-	TGTGCCAGCAGCCACGGGACCTATAGCAATCAGCCCCAGCATTTT	CASSHGTYSNQPQHF
-	TRBJ2-1	TRBV10-3	-	TGTGCCATCTCAGGTACGGGGAATGAGCAGTTCTTC	CAISGTGNEQFF
-	TRBJ1-1	TRBV27	few	TGTGCCAGCTCTAGAAGGGTGACCCGCACTGAAGCTTTCTTT	CASSRRVTRTEAFF
TRBD1	TRBJ2-5	TRBV4-3	-	TGCGCCAGCAGCCAGGGGACAGGGAGGAGGGAGACCCAGTACTTC	CASSQGTGRRETQYF
TRBD1	TRBJ1-2	TRBV6-1	-	TGTGCCAGCGTTTGGACAGGAGCTAACTATGGCTACACCTTC	CASVWTGANYGYTF
TRBD2	TRBJ2-1	TRBV4-3	-	TGCGCCAGCAGCCAAGATGGCCCGGGACTAGCGGGAGGGCGCTCCTACAATGAGCAGTTCTTC	CASSQDGPGLAGGRSYNEQFF
TRBD1	TRBJ1-5	TRBV19	-	TGTGCCATCTACGACGCGACAGGGGTTAGCAATCAGCCCCAGCATTTT	CAIYDATGVSNQPQHF
-	TRBJ2-7	TRBV5-4	-	TGTGCCAGCAGCTCAGGGACGGCCTACGAGCAGTACTTC	CASSSGTAYEQYF
TRBD2	TRBJ2-7	TRBV4-1	-	TGCGCCAGCAAACAGGGACTAGCGAGCTCCTACGAGCAGTACTTC	CASKQGLASSYEQYF
TRBD2	TRBJ2-2	TRBV9	-	TGTGCCAGCAGCGTAGTGGCTAGCGGGAGGGCCAACACCGGGGAGCTGTTTTTT	CASSVVASGRANTGELFF
-	TRBJ2-7	TRBV10-2	-	TGCGCCAGCAGTGGGCAGGGCTCCTACGAGCAGTACTTC	CASSGQGSYEQYF
-	TRBJ1-1	TRBV27	once	TGTGCCAGCAGTTCCCTACGGACAGCTAAAGGGAACACTGAAGCTTTCTTT	CASSSLRTAKGNTEAFF
-	TRBJ2-7	TRBV5-1	-	TGCGCCAGCAGCTTGACGGGACTCTCCTACGAGCAGTACTTC	CASSLTGLSYEQYF
-	TRBJ1-5	TRBV30	-	TGTGCCTGGAGTGGCGGTCGGGGGCGGAGTAGCAATCAGCCCCAGCATTTT	CAWSGGRGRSSNQPQHF
-	TRBJ2-7	TRBV19	few	TGTGCCAGTAGTAGGACGGGGGACGGCTCCTACGAGCAGTACTTC	CASSRTGDGSYEQYF
TRBD1	TRBJ1-2	TRBV18	-	TGTGCCAGCTCACCGGACAGGGTTGATGGCTACACCTTC	CASSPDRVDGYTF
TRBD1	TRBJ2-7	TRBV28	-	TGTGCCAGCAGGGGGGCGGGACAGGGGACCTACGAGCAGTACTTC	CASRGAGQGTYEQYF
TRBD2	TRBJ2-1	TRBV10-1	-	TGCGCCAGCAGTGAGCCGGGACGGGGGGATGAGCAGTTCTTC	CASSEPGRGDEQFF
TRBD1	TRBJ1-1	TRBV10-2	-	TGCGCCAGCAGGGTACAGGGGGCCGGGACTGAAGCTTTCTTT	CASRVQGAGTEAFF
-	TRBJ1-6	TRBV6-1	-	TGTGCCAGCAGTGAATATGCTACCTCCTATAATTCACCCCTCCACTTT	CASSEYATSYNSPLHF
-	TRBJ2-7	TRBV9	-	TGTGCCAGCAGCCCCCGGACGGAGGGCTACGAGCAGTACTTC	CASSPRTEGYEQYF